These 20 T cell receptor beta chains share one sample of origin, sequenced in a study of blood T cell repertoires in COVID-19. Using immunoSEQ multiplex PCR, the repertoire was profiled, and TCRdb retains in-frame clones only, with some absent. The sample consists of approximately 180,000 clones, 85% of them appearing once. Sequencing input: peripheral blood. These receptors were collected from a person aged 65 to 85 with COVID-19, enrolled during active disease.

The rearrangement links TRBV27 to TRBJ2-5, with a weak D call TRBD2 (6 bases). The CDR3 length is 16 residues. Between the trimmed V and J ends, which lost 5 bases and 5 bases, there was a span of 21 bases. Germline CDR1 and CDR2: MNHEY and SMNVEV (reference sequence). The CDR3: CASSPGAGRALETQYF. In DNA, the CDR3 is TGTGCCAGCAGTCCCGGTGCGGGGAGAGCCTTGGAGACCCAGTACTTC.

This clone has only a few counts. The chain has TRBV19 and TRBJ1-2, with a possible D match to TRBD1 (6 bases). The V gene lost 2 bases and the J gene lost 0 bases, with 10 bases spanning the gap. Per germline, CDR1 LNHDA and CDR2 SQIVND (reference sequence). The CDR3 contains 15 residues. The CDR3 reads CASSILAGANYGYTF. The DNA of the CDR3 is TGTGCCAGTAGTATATTGGCAGGGGCTAACTATGGCTACACCTTC. Drawing the rest from reference TRBV19 and TRBJ1-2, the complete variable domain is DGGITQSPKYLFRKEGQNVTLSCEQNLNHDAMYWYRQDPGQGLRLIYYSQIVNDFQKGDIAEGYSVSREKKESFPLTVTSAQKNPTAFYLCASSILAGANYGYTFGSGTRLTVV.

This chain joins TRBV28 and TRBJ2-7, with 9 bases lining up with TRBD1. V trimming: 3 bases; J trimming: 1 base; junction bases outside the gene matches: 4. This CDR3 spans 15 amino acids. The germline V gene encodes CDR1 MDHEN and CDR2 SYDVKM. The CDR3 sequence is CASSLWGTGSYEQYF. Written as DNA, the CDR3 is TGTGCCAGCAGTTTGTGGGGGACAGGGTCCTACGAGCAGTACTTC.

The chain joins TRBV27 to TRBJ2-5, with D possibly being TRBD1 (5 bases). With 5 bases removed from V and 4 bases from J, the gap between germline ends came to 11 bases. CDR1 and CDR2 from the germline V gene are MNHEY and SMNVEV (reference sequence). This CDR3 has 13 amino acids. CDR3 region: CASSARVGETQYF. The CDR3, as DNA: TGTGCCAGCAGTGCCAGGGTTGGAGAGACCCAGTACTTC.

This clone has only a few counts. The chain combines TRBV5-6 with TRBJ2-1, with 7 bases that match TRBD1. CDR1 and CDR2 (germline): SGHDT, YYEEEE. Germline trimming cut 7 bases from V and 4 bases from J; bases unmatched to any gene: 8. This CDR3 is 14 amino acids long. CDR3 nucleotides: TGTGCCAGCCAGGGGGACACGGGATACAATGAGCAGTTCTTC. Its translation is CASQGDTGYNEQFF.

This clone was seen only a few times. This chain joins TRBV11-2 and TRBJ1-2; TRBD1 aligns across 8 bases. This CDR3 has 14 residues. CDR1 and CDR2 from the germline V gene are SGHAT and FQNNGV. The J segment lost 4 bases and the V segment lost 1 base, leaving 2 bases of the junction unmatched. The CDR3 region has the DNA TGTGCCAGCAGCTTAGCTGGACAGGGCTATGGCTACACCTTC. Translation: CASSLAGQGYGYTF.

V usage is TRBV24-1 and J usage is TRBJ2-1, with D perhaps TRBD1 (6 bases). Germline V lookup: CDR1 KGHDR, CDR2 SFDVKD. V gave up 11 bases and J gave up 8 bases, with 12 bases separating them. This CDR3 contains 11 residues. CDR3 sequence reads: CASQGTHEQFF. The CDR3 coding sequence is TGTGCCAGCCAGGGGACGCATGAGCAGTTCTTC.

The chain recombines TRBV5-8 with TRBJ1-5; 7 bases are a match to TRBD1. The V segment lost 5 bases and the J segment 4 bases; nucleotides outside the gene matches: 6. Germline values: CDR1 SGHTS, CDR2 YDEGEE. The length of the CDR3 is 14 residues. This CDR3 is CASRRGQENQPQHF. The CDR3 DNA follows: TGTGCCAGCAGAAGAGGACAGGAAAATCAGCCCCAGCATTTT.

V is TRBV2 and J is TRBJ2-3; TRBD1 matches 8 bases. V trimming: 6 bases; J trimming: 3 bases; junction bases outside the gene matches: 8. There are 15 residues in the CDR3. Per the germline V gene, CDR1 is SNHLY and CDR2 is FYNNEI. The CDR3 DNA is TGTGCCAGCAGCCAACGGACAGGGCAAACAGATACGCAGTATTTT. It encodes CASSQRTGQTDTQYF. The full variable domain, rest sourced from reference TRBV2 and TRBJ2-3, is EPEVTQTPSHQVTQMGQEVILRCVPISNHLYFYWYRQILGQKVEFLVSFYNNEISEKSEIFDDQFSVERPDGSNFTLKIRSTKLEDSAMYFCASSQRTGQTDTQYFGPGTRLTVL.

The CDR3 protein is CSASPGMDTQYF. In DNA, the CDR3 is TGCAGTGCTAGTCCGGGGATGGATACGCAGTATTTT. The chain links TRBV20-1 to TRBJ2-3; tentatively, D is TRBD2 (5 bases). CDR1 DFQATT and CDR2 SNEGSKA come from the germline V gene (reference sequence). CDR3 length: 12 amino acids. V lost 3 bases to trimming and J lost 6 bases, with 10 bases between them.

The chain couples TRBV2 to TRBJ2-3; a weak D match, TRBD1 (6 bases). CDR3 length: 16 residues. The V end lost 4 bases, the J end lost 6 bases, and 20 bases lay between the germline ends. CDR1 is SNHLY and CDR2 is FYNNEI in the germline V gene. The CDR3 bases are TGTGCCAGCAGTGGTCCGGCAGGGGATACAGCGGATACGCAGTATTTT. This encodes CASSGPAGDTADTQYF.

V usage is TRBV7-2 and J usage is TRBJ1-3; D perhaps matches TRBD1 (6 bases). CDR3 length: 13 residues. Trimming removed 7 bases at V and 2 bases at J, with 9 bases between. Per germline, CDR1 SGHTA and CDR2 FQGNSA. CDR3 protein: CASTGQPGNTIYF. Here the CDR3 DNA reads TGTGCCAGCACCGGACAGCCTGGAAACACCATATATTTT.

The rearrangement links TRBV19 to TRBJ1-6; a possible D gene is TRBD1 (5 bases). CDR1 is LNHDA, CDR2 SQIVND, per germline (reference sequence). The CDR3 totals 16 residues. Trimming removed 5 bases from V and 2 bases from J, with 13 bases in between. The CDR3 DNA follows: TGTGCCAGTAGTCCCCAAGCGGGGGCCTATAATTCACCCCTCCACTTT. Its protein is CASSPQAGAYNSPLHF.

This clone was counted a single time. This chain connects TRBV5-6 to TRBJ2-7; TRBD1 aligns across 8 bases. The CDR3 is 19 amino acids. Germline V CDR1 and CDR2: SGHDT, YYEEEE. Trimming at V came to 2 bases and at J to 5 bases, leaving 21 bases not matched to a gene. The CDR3 coding sequence is TGTGCCAGCAGCTTTTCAATGTTCGAGGCGGACAGGGCGATCCACGAGCAGTACTTC. It codes for CASSFSMFEADRAIHEQYF.

The gene calls are TRBV28 and TRBJ2-7; 7 bases agree with TRBD1. Germline loops: CDR1 MDHEN, CDR2 SYDVKM. The V segment lost 7 bases and the J segment 1 base; nucleotides outside the gene matches: 13. The CDR3 runs to 16 residues. CDR3: CASTTWGTVRSYEQYF. CDR3 nucleotides: TGTGCCAGCACCACGTGGGGGACAGTTAGATCCTACGAGCAGTACTTC.

The chain links TRBV30 to TRBJ1-2, with D perhaps TRBD1 (5 bases). V shed 0 bases and J shed 5 bases, with 13 bases lying between them. There are 14 residues in the CDR3. From germline, CDR1 is GTSNPN and CDR2 SVGIG (reference sequence). CDR3 nucleotide sequence: TGTGCCTGGAGTGTACAAGGGGCAGGGTATGGCTACACCTTC. Translated, it gives CAWSVQGAGYGYTF.

Of note for this clone: Other nucleotide sequences from this sample produce the same CDR3. The rearrangement links TRBV6-5 to TRBJ1-3; unclear D gene. The CDR3 is made up of 15 amino acids. Germline CDR1 reads MNHEY; CDR2 reads SVGAGI. V lost 0 bases and J lost 1, with 7 bases in between. The CDR3 is CASSYSRISGNTIYF. DNA for the CDR3: TGTGCCAGCAGTTACTCGCGGATATCTGGAAACACCATATATTTT.

This clone occurred a few times. The chain links TRBV4-3 to TRBJ1-3; TRBD1 agrees at 7 bases. The CDR3 runs to 17 residues. CDR1 LGHNA and CDR2 YSLEER come from the germline V gene. V shed 4 bases and J 0 bases; nucleotides not matched to a gene: 9. Here the CDR3 DNA reads TGCGCCAGCAGCCGGGCCGCGACAGGGCTCTCTGGAAACACCATATATTTT. As protein: CASSRAATGLSGNTIYF.

This rearrangement joins TRBV28 to TRBJ2-5, with 9 positions matching TRBD1. Germline loops: CDR1 MDHEN, CDR2 SYDVKM. This CDR3 has 13 residues. Unmatched junction bases numbered 0, after V lost 6 bases and J lost 1 base. The CDR3 DNA reads TGTGCCAGCAGGGGACAGGGCCAAGAGACCCAGTACTTC. This translates into CASRGQGQETQYF.

This chain uses TRBV21-1 with TRBJ1-1. TRBV21-1 is labeled a pseudogene. The CDR3 is made up of 14 amino acids. The CDR3 bases are TGTGCCAGCAGCAAAGAAGAGCGAGGAGGTGAAGCTTTCTTT. Translated, it gives CASSKEERGGEAFF.